Listed below are T cell receptor beta chains from one sample, sequenced in a study of T-cell memory formation after mild COVID-19. TCRdb re-called the 5' RACE reads through MiXCR, storing one row per CDR3 protein. This sample carries about 100,000 distinct CDR3 sequences, 11% of them seen once, and the ten largest clones take about 40%. Sequencing used PBMCs or a T cell subset sorted from them (not recorded which). These receptors were obtained from a man between 18 and 35 years old who had mild COVID-19 (a few samples of this study predate the infection). Cell type and time point are not known. CDR3s include the opening cysteine and the closing phenylalanine or tryptophan. The order of the fields is V gene, CDR3 protein.

TRBV7-8	CASSLSGAEISYEQYF
TRBV7-9	CASSPRRGDTQYF
TRBV29-1	CSVVGGKADTQYF
TRBV6-5	CASSYAPKGETQYF
TRBV7-9	CASSFLGPISGYTF
TRBV12-3/TRBV12-4	CASSPQSGDLYGYTF
TRBV10-3	CAISESLSSGGRAWSYNEQFF
TRBV20-1	CSARLTDYNEQFF
TRBV4-2	CASSQGTTNEKLFF
TRBV20-1	CSARGGPGHSGRGGLNTEAFF
TRBV7-9	CASSFGTLSGLAGHF
TRBV11-2	CASRTVGTEAFF
TRBV6-1	CASSEGGGSYEQYF